Here is one T cell receptor (beta chain) with its context. Its antigen is undetermined. Only in-frame clones appear in the TCRdb table, and some are missing; sequencing was by immunoSEQ multiplex PCR. This sample has more than 150,000 clones, with 80% to 95% found just once. With 3 bases removed from V and 0 bases from J, the gap between germline ends came to 9 bases. Germline assignment: CDR1 MDHEN and CDR2 SYDVKM. The CDR3 totals 16 residues. This specimen belongs to a study of T cell responses to AZD1222 COVID-19 vaccine. Study conclusions and caveats: Spike-spanning, vaccine-associated CD4 TCRs were dominant at 160-218 and 743-854. Per reports, nearly half of all spike-specific TCRs target regions that are unmutated in variants. Mostly white British, mostly female donors; authors suggested clonal diversity may be underestimated. Following two doses of AZD1222, Spike-specific TCR breadth and depth rose.

This TCR came from an adult who received the AZD1222 COVID-19 vaccine. This sample comprised peripheral blood, obtained 28 days after the second AZD1222 dose. This chain joins TRBV28 and TRBJ2-6; D may be TRBD1 or TRBD2 (5 bases each). In nucleotides, the CDR3 is TGTGCCAGCAGTTTGGGGGTCCTCTCTGGGGCCAACGTCCTGACTTTC. As protein: CASSLGVLSGANVLTF.